This T cell receptor beta chain was captured by sequencing in a study of T cell changes during pregnancy in multiple sclerosis. CDR1 is SGDLS, CDR2 YYNGEE, per germline. This CDR3 is 16 amino acids long. J gave up 0 bases and V 3 bases, and 9 bases lay outside the gene matches. TCRdb's table, derived via immunoSEQ multiplex PCR, lists solely in-frame clones and lacks some. The repertoire holds tens of thousands of clones, with approximately 87% as singletons. The sample consisted of peripheral blood, taken in the first trimester of pregnancy. The TCR sequence derives from a female donor in good health, enrolled as a control in a pregnancy study. The chain is built from TRBV9 and TRBJ2-7; 7 bases map to TRBD1. The CDR3, as DNA: TGTGCCAGCAGCGGAGCAGGGGGTGGCAGCTCCTACGAGCAGTACTTC. This translates into CASSGAGGGSSYEQYF.